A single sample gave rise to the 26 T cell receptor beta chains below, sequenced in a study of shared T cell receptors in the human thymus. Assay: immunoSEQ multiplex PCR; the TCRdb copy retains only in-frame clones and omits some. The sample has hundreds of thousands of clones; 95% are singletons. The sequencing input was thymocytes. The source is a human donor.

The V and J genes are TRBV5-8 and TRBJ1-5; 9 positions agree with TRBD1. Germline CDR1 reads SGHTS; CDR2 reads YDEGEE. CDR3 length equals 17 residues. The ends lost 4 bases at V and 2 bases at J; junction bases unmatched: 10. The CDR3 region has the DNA TGTGCCAGCAGCCCAGGACAGGGGTCGGTGGGCAATCAGCCCCAGCATTTT. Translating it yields CASSPGQGSVGNQPQHF. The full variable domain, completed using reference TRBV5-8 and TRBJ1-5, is EAGVTQSPTHLIKTRGQQATLRCSPISGHTSVYWYQQALGLGLQFLLWYDEGEERNRGNFPPRFSGRQFPNYSSELNVNALELEDSALYLCASSPGQGSVGNQPQHFGDGTRLSIL.

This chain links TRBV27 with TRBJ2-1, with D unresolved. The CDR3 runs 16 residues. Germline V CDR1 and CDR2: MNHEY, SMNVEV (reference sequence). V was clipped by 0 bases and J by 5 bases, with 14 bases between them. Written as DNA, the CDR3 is TGTGCCAGCAGTTTATCGATTAGGGTTTTCCACAATGAGCAGTTCTTC. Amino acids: CASSLSIRVFHNEQFF.

CDR3 sequence reads: CASSSFQASLYEQFF. The CDR3 nucleotides read TGTGCCAGCAGCTCTTTTCAGGCTAGCCTATATGAGCAGTTCTTC. The V call is TRBV7-8, the J call TRBJ2-1; D possibly corresponds to TRBD2 (5 bases). CDR3 length: 15 residues. The germline V and J ends were trimmed by 4 bases and 8 bases, with 18 bases remaining between them. Per the germline V gene, CDR1 is SGHVS and CDR2 is FQNEAQ.

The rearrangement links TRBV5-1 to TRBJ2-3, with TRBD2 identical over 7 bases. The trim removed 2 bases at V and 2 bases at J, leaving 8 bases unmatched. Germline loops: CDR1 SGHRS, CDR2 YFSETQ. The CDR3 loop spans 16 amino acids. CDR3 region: CASSFWDYFYTDTQYF. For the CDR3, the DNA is TGCGCCAGCAGCTTTTGGGACTATTTTTACACAGATACGCAGTATTTT. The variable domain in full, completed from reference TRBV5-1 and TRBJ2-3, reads KAGVTQTPRYLIKTRGQQVTLSCSPISGHRSVSWYQQTPGQGLQFLFEYFSETQRNKGNFPGRFSGRQFSNSRSEMNVSTLELGDSALYLCASSFWDYFYTDTQYFGPGTRLTVL.

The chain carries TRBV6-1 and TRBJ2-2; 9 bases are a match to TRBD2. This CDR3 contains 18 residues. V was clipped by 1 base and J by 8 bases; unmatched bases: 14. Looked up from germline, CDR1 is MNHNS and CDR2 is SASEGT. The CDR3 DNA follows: TGTGCCAGCAGTGAAGATCCCGGGGGCGGGAGGGTTTCAGGGGAGCTGTTTTTT. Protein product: CASSEDPGGGRVSGELFF.

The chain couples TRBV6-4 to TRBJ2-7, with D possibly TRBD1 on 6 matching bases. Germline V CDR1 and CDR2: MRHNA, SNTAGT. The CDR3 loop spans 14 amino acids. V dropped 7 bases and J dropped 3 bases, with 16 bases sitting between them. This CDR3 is CASTAPDRGYEQYF. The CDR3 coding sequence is TGTGCCAGCACCGCACCGGACAGAGGCTACGAGCAGTACTTC.

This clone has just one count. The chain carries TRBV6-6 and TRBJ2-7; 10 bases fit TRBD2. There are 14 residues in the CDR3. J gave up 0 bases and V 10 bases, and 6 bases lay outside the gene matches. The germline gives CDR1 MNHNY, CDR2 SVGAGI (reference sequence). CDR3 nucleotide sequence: TGTGCCACCCTAGCGGGAGTCAGCTCCTACGAGCAGTACTTC. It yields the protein CATLAGVSSYEQYF.

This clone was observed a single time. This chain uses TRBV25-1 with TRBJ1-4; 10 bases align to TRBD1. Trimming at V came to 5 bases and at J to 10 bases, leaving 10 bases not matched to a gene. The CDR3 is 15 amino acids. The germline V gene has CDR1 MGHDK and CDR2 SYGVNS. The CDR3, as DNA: TGTGCCAGCAGTCAACCTTCTGGACAGGGGGTAAAACTGTTTTTT. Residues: CASSQPSGQGVKLFF.

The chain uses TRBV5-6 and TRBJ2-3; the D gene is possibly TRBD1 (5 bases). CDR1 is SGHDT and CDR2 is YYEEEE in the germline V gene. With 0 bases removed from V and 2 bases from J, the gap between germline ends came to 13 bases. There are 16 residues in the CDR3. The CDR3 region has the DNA TGTGCCAGCAGCTTGGGAGTGAAACAGGACACAGATACGCAGTATTTT. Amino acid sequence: CASSLGVKQDTDTQYF.

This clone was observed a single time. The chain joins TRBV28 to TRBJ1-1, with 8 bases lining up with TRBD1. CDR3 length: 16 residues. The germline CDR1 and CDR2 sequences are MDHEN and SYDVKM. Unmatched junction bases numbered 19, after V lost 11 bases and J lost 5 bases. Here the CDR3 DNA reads TGTGCCTCAAATTGGCGGCAGGGGGCTGATGGAACTGAAGCTTTCTTT. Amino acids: CASNWRQGADGTEAFF.

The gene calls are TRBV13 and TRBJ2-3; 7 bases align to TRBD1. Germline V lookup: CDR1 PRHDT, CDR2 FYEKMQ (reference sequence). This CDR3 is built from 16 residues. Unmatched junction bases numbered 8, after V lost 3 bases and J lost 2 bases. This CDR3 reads CASSFELDRFTDTQYF. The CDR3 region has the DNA TGTGCCAGCAGCTTTGAGCTGGACAGGTTCACAGATACGCAGTATTTT.

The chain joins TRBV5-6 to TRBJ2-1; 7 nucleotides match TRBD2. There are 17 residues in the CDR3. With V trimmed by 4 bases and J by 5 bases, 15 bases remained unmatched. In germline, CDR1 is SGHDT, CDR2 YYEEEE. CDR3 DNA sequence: TGTGCCAGCAGCCAACTCAGGGCCAGCGGGGTAGACAATGAGCAGTTCTTC. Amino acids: CASSQLRASGVDNEQFF.

The CDR3 here is CASSYSGPGEGNTIYF. The DNA of the CDR3 is TGTGCCAGCAGTTACTCAGGCCCCGGGGAGGGAAACACCATATATTTT. The chain links TRBV6-5 to TRBJ1-3; D unresolved. V lost 0 bases, J lost 4 bases, and 13 bases lay in between. The length of the CDR3 is 16 residues. Germline V gene lookup returns CDR1 MNHEY and CDR2 SVGAGI.

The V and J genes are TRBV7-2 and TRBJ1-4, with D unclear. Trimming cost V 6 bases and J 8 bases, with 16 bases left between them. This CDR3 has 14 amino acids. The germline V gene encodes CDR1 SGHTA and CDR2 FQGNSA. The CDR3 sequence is CASSHVVRSEKLFF. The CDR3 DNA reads TGTGCCAGCAGTCATGTCGTGCGTTCCGAAAAACTGTTTTTT. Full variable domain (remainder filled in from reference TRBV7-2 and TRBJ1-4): GAGVSQSPSNKVTEKGKDVELRCDPISGHTALYWYRQSLGQGLEFLIYFQGNSAPDKSGLPSDRFSAERTGGSVSTLTIQRTQQEDSAVYLCASSHVVRSEKLFFGSGTQLSVL.

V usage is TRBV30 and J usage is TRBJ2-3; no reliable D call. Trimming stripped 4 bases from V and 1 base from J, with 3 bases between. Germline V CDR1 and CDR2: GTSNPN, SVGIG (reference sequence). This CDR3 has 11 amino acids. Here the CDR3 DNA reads TGTGCCTGGATCCGCACAGATACGCAGTATTTT. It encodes CAWIRTDTQYF.

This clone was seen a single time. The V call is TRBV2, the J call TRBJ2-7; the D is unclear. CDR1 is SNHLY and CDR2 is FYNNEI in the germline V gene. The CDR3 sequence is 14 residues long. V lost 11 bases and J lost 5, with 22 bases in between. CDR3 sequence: CACSPPRPPNEQYF. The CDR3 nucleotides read TGTGCCTGCTCTCCTCCCCGGCCCCCAAACGAGCAGTACTTC.

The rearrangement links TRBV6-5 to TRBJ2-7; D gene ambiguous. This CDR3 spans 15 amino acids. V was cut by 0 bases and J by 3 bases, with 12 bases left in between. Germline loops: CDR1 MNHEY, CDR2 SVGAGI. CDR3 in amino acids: CASSYSSSKGYEQYF. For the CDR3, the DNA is TGTGCCAGCAGTTACTCAAGCTCTAAGGGCTACGAGCAGTACTTC.

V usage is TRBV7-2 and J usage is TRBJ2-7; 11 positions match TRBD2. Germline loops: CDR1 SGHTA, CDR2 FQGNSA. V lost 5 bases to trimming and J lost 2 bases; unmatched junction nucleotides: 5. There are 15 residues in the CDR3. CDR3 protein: CASSRTSGPAYEQYF. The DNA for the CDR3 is TGTGCCAGCAGCCGGACTAGCGGGCCCGCCTACGAGCAGTACTTC.

As DNA, the CDR3 is TGTGCCAGCAACAGAACGGGGATACTAGGGACTAGAGACAATGAGCAGTTCTTC. Protein sequence: CASNRTGILGTRDNEQFF. This chain links TRBV5-6 with TRBJ2-1, with 8 bases matching TRBD2. V gave up 6 bases and J gave up 5 bases; unmatched junction bases: 19. CDR3 length equals 18 residues. Germline CDR1 is SGHDT and CDR2 is YYEEEE.

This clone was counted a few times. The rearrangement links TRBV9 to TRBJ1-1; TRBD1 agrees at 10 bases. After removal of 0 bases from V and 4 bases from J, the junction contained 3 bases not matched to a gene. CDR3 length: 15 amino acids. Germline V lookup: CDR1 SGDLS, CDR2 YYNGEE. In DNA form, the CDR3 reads TGTGCCAGCAGCGTAGAGAGGACAGGGGGCACTGAAGCTTTCTTT. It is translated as CASSVERTGGTEAFF. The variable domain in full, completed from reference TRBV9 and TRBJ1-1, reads DSGVTQTPKHLITATGQRVTLRCSPRSGDLSVYWYQQSLDQGLQFLIQYYNGEERAKGNILERFSAQQFPDLHSELNLSSLELGDSALYFCASSVERTGGTEAFFGQGTRLTVV.

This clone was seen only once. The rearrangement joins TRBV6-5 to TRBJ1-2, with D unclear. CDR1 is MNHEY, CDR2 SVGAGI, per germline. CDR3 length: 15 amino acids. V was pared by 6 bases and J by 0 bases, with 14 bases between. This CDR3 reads CASSPRRNANYGYTF. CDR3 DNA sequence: TGTGCCAGCAGCCCGAGGAGGAATGCTAACTATGGCTACACCTTC.

The chain's CDR3 is CASSSAGSTYNEQFF. The CDR3 DNA sequence: TGTGCCAGTAGTTCAGCGGGGTCAACCTACAATGAGCAGTTCTTC. The V call is TRBV19, the J call TRBJ2-1; 7 bases match TRBD2. CDR1 and CDR2 from the germline V gene are LNHDA and SQIVND (reference sequence). This CDR3 has 15 amino acids. V was pared by 5 bases and J by 2 bases, with 6 bases of the junction left unmatched.

This chain's CDR3 is CASSPYRGASGNTIYF. The CDR3 region has the DNA TGTGCCAGCAGCCCTTATAGGGGGGCCTCTGGAAACACCATATATTTT. The rearrangement joins TRBV5-4 to TRBJ1-3; perhaps TRBD1 as D (6 bases). The CDR3 is made up of 16 amino acids. CDR1 is SGHNT, CDR2 YYREEE, per germline (reference sequence). V lost 4 bases to trimming and J lost 0 bases, with 14 bases between them.

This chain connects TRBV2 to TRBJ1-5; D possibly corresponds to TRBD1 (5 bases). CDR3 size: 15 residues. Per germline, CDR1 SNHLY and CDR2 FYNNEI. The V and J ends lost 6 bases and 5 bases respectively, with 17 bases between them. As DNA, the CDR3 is TGTGCCAGCAGGCCCCCAGGGAAGGGAGATCAGCCCCAGCATTTT. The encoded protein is CASRPPGKGDQPQHF.

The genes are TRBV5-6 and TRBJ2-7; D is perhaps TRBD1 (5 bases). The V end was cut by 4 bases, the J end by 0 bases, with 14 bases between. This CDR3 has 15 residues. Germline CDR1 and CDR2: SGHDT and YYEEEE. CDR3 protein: CASSASQVYSYEQYF. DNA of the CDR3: TGTGCCAGCAGCGCGTCACAGGTGTACTCCTACGAGCAGTACTTC.

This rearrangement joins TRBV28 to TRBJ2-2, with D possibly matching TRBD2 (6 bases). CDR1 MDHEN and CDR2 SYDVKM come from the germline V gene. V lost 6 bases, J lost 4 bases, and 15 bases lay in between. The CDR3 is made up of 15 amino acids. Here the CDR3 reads CASSPSWRVTGELFF. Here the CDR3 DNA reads TGTGCCAGCAGCCCCAGCTGGAGGGTCACCGGGGAGCTGTTTTTT.